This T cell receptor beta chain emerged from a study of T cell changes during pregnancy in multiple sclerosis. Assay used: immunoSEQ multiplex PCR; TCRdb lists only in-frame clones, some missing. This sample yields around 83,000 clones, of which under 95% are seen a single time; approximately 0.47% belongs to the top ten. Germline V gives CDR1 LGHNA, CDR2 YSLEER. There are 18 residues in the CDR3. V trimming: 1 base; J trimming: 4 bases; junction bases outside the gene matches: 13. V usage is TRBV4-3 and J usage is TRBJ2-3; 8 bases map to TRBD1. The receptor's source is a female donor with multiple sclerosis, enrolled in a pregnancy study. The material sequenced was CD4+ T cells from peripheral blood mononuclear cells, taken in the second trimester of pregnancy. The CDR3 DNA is TGCGCCAGCAGCCAAGCGTTGGGCAGGGGGCTGCGGGCAGATACGCAGTATTTT. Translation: CASSQALGRGLRADTQYF.